The rows below give T cell receptor beta chains drawn from one sample of a study of CD8+ T cells in alopecia areata. Sequencing was performed with immunoSEQ multiplex PCR; in TCRdb, only in-frame clones are kept and a portion is missing. In the table there are some 180,000 clones, 40% to 55% of which are singletons. The sample was CD8+ T cells sorted from blood, taken around week 54, from a patient treated with tofacitinib. These TCRs come from a human donor with alopecia areata. The CDR3 runs from the conserved cysteine through the conserved F or W. Size tells how often a clone was seen (once, few, many) or the class of an expanded clone, and some rows leave it out.

V gene,J gene,CDR3 length,clone size,CDR3 protein
TRBV5-4,TRBJ2-1,12,-,CASSATGFEQFF
TRBV29-1,TRBJ2-7,12,-,CSVGTRGGEQYF
TRBV5-4,TRBJ1-1,13,-,CASSGQGRTEAFF
TRBV30,TRBJ1-1,13,-,CAWARQENTEAFF
TRBV29-1,TRBJ1-2,9,-,CSVSGTQGF
TRBV19,TRBJ2-6,17,few,CASKPGQQSLEANVLTF
TRBV29-1,TRBJ2-1,14,-,CSAPRENSYNEQFF
TRBV27,TRBJ1-2,20,-,CASSLSWGPSIGHSNYGYTF
TRBV10-3,TRBJ2-4,12,-,CAISVGTNIQYF
TRBV7-7,TRBJ2-5,14,few,CASSYGTAGETQYF
TRBV5-1,TRBJ2-7,12,once,CASRHPGLEQYF
TRBV27,TRBJ1-6,15,-,CASSFDRGGGSPLHF
TRBV6-5,TRBJ1-6,15,-,CASSYLEGYNSPLHF
TRBV5-4,TRBJ1-2,16,-,CASSFNGQTMNYGYTF
TRBV30,TRBJ1-1,11,-,CAWSMGTEAFF
TRBV7-8,TRBJ2-7,16,-,CASSLALAGVAYEQYF
TRBV6-5,TRBJ2-7,15,few,CASSYSTSGGYEQYF
TRBV6-1,TRBJ2-1,16,once,CASSEGGGGTYNEQFF
TRBV5-6,TRBJ2-7,17,-,CASSLAGTGTFPYEQYF
TRBV29-1,TRBJ1-1,13,few,CSVEDGGNAEAFF
TRBV7-3,TRBJ2-2,14,-,CASSPTSGGPELFF
TRBV9,TRBJ1-1,14,few,CASSVTALGTEAFF
TRBV6-6,TRBJ2-1,14,few,CASSYSQGGDEQFF
TRBV4-3,TRBJ2-5,15,-,CASSQDGTGRETQYF
TRBV30,TRBJ1-1,11,-,CAWSRVTEAFF